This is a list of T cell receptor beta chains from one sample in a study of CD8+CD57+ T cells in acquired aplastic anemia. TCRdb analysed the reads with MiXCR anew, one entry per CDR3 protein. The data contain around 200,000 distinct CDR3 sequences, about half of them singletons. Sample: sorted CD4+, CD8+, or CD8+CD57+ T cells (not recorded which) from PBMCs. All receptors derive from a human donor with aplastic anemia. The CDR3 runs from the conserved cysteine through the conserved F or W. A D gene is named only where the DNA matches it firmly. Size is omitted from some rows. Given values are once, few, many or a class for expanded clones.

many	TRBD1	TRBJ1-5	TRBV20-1	CSAKQGNQPQHF	TGCAGTGCCAAACAGGGGAATCAGCCCCAGCATTTT
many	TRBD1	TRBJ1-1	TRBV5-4	CASSPRTGGLTEAFF	TGTGCCAGCAGCCCGAGGACAGGGGGCCTAACTGAAGCTTTCTTT
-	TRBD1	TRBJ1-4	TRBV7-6	CASSSTGGMIQTNEKLFF	TGTGCCAGCAGCTCGACAGGGGGCATGATTCAGACTAATGAAAAACTGTTTTTT
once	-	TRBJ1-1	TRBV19	CASSINSLARGTEAFF	TGTGCCAGTAGTATAAACTCTTTGGCCCGCGGCACTGAAGCTTTCTTT
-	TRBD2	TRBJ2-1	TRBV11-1	CASRRGLAGGNEQFF	TGTGCCAGCAGAAGAGGACTAGCGGGGGGCAATGAGCAGTTCTTC
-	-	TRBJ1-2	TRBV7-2	CASSLMLSADGYTF	TGTGCCAGCAGCTTAATGTTGTCAGCAGATGGCTACACCTTC
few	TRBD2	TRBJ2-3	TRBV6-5	CASSFSGTTRDTQYF	TGTGCCAGCAGTTTTTCCGGGACTACCAGAGATACGCAGTATTTT
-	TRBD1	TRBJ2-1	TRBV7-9	CASNWTGGEQFF	TGTGCCAGCAACTGGACAGGGGGCGAGCAGTTCTTC
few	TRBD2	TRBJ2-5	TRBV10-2	CASSENSGNYQETQYF	TGCGCCAGCAGTGAGAACAGCGGGAACTACCAAGAGACCCAGTACTTC
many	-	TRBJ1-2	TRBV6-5	CASSYSTGGLGYGYTF	TGTGCCAGCAGTTACTCGACGGGTGGATTGGGCTATGGCTACACCTTC
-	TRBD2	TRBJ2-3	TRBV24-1	CATSDPGLAGGTDTQYF	TGTGCCACCAGTGATCCCGGACTAGCGGGGGGGACAGATACGCAGTATTTT
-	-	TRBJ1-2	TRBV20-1	CSAGLWDTYGYTF	TGCAGTGCTGGACTATGGGACACGTATGGCTACACCTTC
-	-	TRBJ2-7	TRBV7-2	CASSLAWPYEQYF	TGTGCCAGCAGCTTAGCATGGCCCTACGAGCAGTACTTC
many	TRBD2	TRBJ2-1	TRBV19	CASSITTSGGNNEQFF	TGTGCCAGTAGTATAACGACTAGCGGGGGAAACAATGAGCAGTTCTTC
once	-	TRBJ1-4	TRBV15	CATSRDQGEKLFF	TGTGCCACCAGCAGAGATCAGGGAGAAAAACTGTTTTTT
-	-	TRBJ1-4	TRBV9	CASSVGGLGEKLFF	TGTGCCAGCAGCGTTGGGGGCCTAGGAGAAAAACTGTTTTTT
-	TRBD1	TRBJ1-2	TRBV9	CASATGMGYGYTF	TGTGCCAGCGCGACAGGGATGGGCTATGGCTACACCTTC
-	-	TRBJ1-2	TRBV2	CASSEAGVYGYTF	TGTGCCAGCAGTGAAGCCGGGGTCTATGGCTACACCTTC
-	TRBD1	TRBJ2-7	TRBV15	CATSKDRGPYEQYF	TGTGCCACCAGCAAAGACAGGGGGCCCTACGAGCAGTACTTC
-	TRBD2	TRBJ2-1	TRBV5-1	CASSLEASGIHNEQFF	TGCGCCAGCAGCTTGGAAGCTAGCGGGATCCACAATGAGCAGTTCTTC
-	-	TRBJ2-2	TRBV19	CASSIRGHPNTGELFF	TGTGCCAGTAGTATTCGCGGGCACCCGAACACCGGGGAGCTGTTTTTT
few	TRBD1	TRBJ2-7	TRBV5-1	CASSPDRGSDEQYF	TGCGCCAGCAGCCCGGACAGGGGGTCCGACGAGCAGTACTTC
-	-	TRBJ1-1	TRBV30	CAWVNPDYTWTEAFF	TGTGCCTGGGTAAACCCGGACTATACGTGGACTGAAGCTTTCTTT
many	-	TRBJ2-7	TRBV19	CASSIYRDPSYEQYF	TGTGCCAGTAGTATCTACAGGGATCCCTCCTACGAGCAGTACTTC
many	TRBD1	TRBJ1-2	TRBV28	CASSIDRVRHGYTF	TGTGCCAGCAGTATTGACAGGGTTCGACATGGCTACACCTTC
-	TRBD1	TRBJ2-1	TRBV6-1	CASNRQGRHEQFF	TGTGCCAGCAACCGACAGGGAAGGCATGAGCAGTTCTTC
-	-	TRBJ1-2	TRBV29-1	CSVEDPFGTDYGYTF	TGCAGCGTTGAAGATCCATTCGGGACGGACTATGGCTACACCTTC